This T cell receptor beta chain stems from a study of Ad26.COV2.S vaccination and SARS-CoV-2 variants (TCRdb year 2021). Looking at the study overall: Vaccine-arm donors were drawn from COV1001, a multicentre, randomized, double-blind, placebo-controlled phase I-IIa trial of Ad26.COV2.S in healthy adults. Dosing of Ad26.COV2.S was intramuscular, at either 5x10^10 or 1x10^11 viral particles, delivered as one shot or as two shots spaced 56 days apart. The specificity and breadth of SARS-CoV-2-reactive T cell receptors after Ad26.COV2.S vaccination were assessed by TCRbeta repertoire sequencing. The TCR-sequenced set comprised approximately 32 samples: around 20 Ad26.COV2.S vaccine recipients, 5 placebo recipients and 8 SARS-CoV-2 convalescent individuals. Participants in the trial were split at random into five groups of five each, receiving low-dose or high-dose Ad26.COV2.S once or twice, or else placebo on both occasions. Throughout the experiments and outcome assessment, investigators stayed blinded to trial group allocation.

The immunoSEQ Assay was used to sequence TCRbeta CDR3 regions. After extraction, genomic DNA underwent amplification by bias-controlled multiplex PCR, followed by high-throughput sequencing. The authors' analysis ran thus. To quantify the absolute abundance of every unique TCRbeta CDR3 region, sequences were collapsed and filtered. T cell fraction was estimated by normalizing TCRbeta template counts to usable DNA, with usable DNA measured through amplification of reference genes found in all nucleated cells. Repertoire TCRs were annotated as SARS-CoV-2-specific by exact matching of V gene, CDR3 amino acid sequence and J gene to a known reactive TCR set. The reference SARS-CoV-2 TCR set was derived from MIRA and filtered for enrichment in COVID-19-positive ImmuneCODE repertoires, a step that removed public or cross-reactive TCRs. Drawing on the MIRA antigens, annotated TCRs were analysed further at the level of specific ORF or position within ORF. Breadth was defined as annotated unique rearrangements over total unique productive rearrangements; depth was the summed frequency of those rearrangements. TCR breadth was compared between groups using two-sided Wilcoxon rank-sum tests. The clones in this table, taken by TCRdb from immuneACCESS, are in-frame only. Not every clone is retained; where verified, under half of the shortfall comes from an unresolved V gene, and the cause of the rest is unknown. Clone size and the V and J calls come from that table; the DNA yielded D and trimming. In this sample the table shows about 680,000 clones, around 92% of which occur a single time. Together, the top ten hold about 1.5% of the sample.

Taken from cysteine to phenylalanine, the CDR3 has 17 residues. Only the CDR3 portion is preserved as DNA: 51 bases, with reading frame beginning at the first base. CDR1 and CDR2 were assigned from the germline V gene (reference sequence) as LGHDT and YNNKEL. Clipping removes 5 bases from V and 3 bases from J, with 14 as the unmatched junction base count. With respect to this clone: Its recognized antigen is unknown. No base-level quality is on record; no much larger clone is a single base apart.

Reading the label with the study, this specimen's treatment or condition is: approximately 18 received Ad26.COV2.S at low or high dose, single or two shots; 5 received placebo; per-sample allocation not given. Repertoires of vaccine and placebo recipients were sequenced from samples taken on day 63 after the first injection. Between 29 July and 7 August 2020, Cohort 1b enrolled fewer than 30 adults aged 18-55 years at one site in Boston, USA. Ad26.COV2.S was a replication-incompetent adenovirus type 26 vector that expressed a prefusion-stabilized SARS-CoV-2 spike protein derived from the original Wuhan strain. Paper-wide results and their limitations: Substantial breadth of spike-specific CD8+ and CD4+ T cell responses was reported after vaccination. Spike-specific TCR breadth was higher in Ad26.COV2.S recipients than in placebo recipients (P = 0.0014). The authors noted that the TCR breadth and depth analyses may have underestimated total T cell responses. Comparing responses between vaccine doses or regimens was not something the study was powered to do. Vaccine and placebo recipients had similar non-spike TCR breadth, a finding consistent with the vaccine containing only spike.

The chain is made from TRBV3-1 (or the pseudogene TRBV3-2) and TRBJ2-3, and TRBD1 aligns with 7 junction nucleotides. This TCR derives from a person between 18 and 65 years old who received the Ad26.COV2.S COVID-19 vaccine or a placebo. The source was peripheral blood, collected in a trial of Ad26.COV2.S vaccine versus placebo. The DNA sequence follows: TGTGCCAGCAGCGGGGCCCTTGACAGGGAAGGAACAGATACGCAGTATTTT. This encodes CASSGALDREGTDTQYF.